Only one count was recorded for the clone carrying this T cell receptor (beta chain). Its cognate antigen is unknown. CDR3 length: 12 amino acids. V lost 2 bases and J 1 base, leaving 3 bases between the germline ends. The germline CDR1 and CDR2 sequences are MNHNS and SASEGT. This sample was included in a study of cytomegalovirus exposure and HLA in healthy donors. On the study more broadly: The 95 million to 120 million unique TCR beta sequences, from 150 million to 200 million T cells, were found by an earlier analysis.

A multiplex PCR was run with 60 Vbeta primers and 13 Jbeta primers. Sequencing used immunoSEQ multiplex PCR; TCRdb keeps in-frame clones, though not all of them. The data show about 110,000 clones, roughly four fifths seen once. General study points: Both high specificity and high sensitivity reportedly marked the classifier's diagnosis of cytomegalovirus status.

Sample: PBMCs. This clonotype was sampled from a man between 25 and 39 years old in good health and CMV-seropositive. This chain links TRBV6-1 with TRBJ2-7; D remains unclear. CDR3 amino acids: CASSESSYEQYF. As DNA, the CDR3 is TGTGCCAGCAGTGAATCGTCCTACGAGCAGTACTTC.